This is a list of T cell receptor beta chains from one sample in a study of monozygotic twins with inflammatory bowel disease. TCRdb reworked the 5' RACE reads into one entry per CDR3 protein, no DNA. In total, the table holds a few hundred thousand distinct CDR3 sequences. The sample taken for sequencing was blood. All receptors come from a human donor with ulcerative colitis or Crohn's disease, or a healthy co-twin of an affected twin (not recorded which). Each CDR3 is given with its conserved first and last residue. Each record gives: CDR3 length, J gene, V gene, CDR3 protein.

14 TRBJ1-1 TRBV20-1 CSARRGVMNTEAFF
14 TRBJ2-3 TRBV27 CASSLSGFSDTQYF
11 TRBJ2-7 TRBV20-1 CSARGGYEQYF
14 TRBJ1-1 TRBV6-1 CASRPLMAPTEAFF
14 TRBJ1-1 TRBV7-9 CASSLVQGNTEAFF
14 TRBJ2-3 TRBV7-2 CASSSYGATDTQYF
15 TRBJ2-1 TRBV2 CASRRDRSSYNEQFF
11 TRBJ1-1 TRBV12-3/TRBV12-4 CASTSVNEAFF
16 TRBJ1-1 TRBV13 CASSLGDRGAVSEAFF
15 TRBJ1-4 TRBV5-1 CASSATVATNEKLFF
15 TRBJ1-5 TRBV6-1 CASSVGGSGNQPQHF
14 TRBJ2-7 TRBV20-1 CSAPLPGDDYEQYF
17 TRBJ1-4 TRBV20-1 CSARKDRRLSTNEKLFF
17 TRBJ2-2 TRBV11-2 CASSRTSGGLRTGELFF
16 TRBJ1-5 TRBV20-1 CSARDAGIGSNQPQHF
17 TRBJ1-5 TRBV6-5 CASSYSIEVWQNQPQHF
14 TRBJ2-7 TRBV5-1 CASSHRDRGIEQYF
17 TRBJ2-1 TRBV29-1 CSASRGFRTALSNEQFF
12 TRBJ2-2 TRBV10-2 CATSWGTGELFF
13 TRBJ2-7 TRBV3-1 CASSRTSAYEQYF
12 TRBJ1-1 TRBV12-3/TRBV12-4 CASSLGLTEAFF
14 TRBJ2-1 TRBV20-1 CSARSGVTYNEQFF
13 TRBJ2-1 TRBV7-9 CAVRDRGLNEQFF
14 TRBJ2-3 TRBV20-1 CSAPSAGGTDTQYF
17 TRBJ2-6 TRBV10-3 CAISDETAFSGANVLTF
14 TRBJ2-7 TRBV12-3/TRBV12-4 CASSSTDRSYEQYF
15 TRBJ2-5 TRBV2 CASSERWVGEETQYF
17 TRBJ2-7 TRBV7-8 CASSLGRVTTGTYEQYF
15 TRBJ2-1 TRBV4-1 CASSHGLAVYNEQFF
14 TRBJ2-7 TRBV10-3 CAIRPDAARGEQYF
14 TRBJ2-7 TRBV12-3/TRBV12-4 CASSFNDRGYEQYF
15 TRBJ1-2 TRBV7-2 CASSPDRAPNYGYTF
14 TRBJ1-2 TRBV20-1 CSPLPDVGNYGYTF
12 TRBJ1-5 TRBV5-3 CARSPADQPQHF
13 TRBJ1-2 TRBV7-9 CASSLSAGEGYTF
16 TRBJ2-2 TRBV7-3 CASSLRAIPATGELFF
15 TRBJ2-3 TRBV5-1 CASSLGYEGGDTQYF
15 TRBJ2-5 TRBV20-1 CSADLAGGSQETQYF
14 TRBJ2-4 TRBV5-1 CASSPPRQENIQYF
15 TRBJ2-1 TRBV5-4 CASSSGRGEYGEQFF
18 TRBJ2-1 TRBV11-2 CASSSLRPLAGGLDEQFF
16 TRBJ1-1 TRBV7-9 CASTQGTGGRITEAFF
14 TRBJ2-7 TRBV10-2 CASSVTGFSYEQYF
16 TRBJ1-3 TRBV12-3/TRBV12-4 CASSLTGSYSGNTIYF
14 TRBJ2-1 TRBV27 CASSYAGGYNEQFF
18 TRBJ1-4 TRBV6-5 CASSYLRDSSSTNEKLFF
12 TRBJ2-1 TRBV20-1 CSAGAQNHEQFF
13 TRBJ2-7 TRBV5-1 CASSSPRPYEQYF